This record covers a single T cell receptor beta chain. This entry comes from a study of monozygotic twins with inflammatory bowel disease. The CDR3 is made up of 15 amino acids. CDR1 and CDR2 (germline): SGHNT, YENEEA. Starting material for each TCR library was about 3,500 ng of total RNA. Eight separate reactions for every sample produced the cDNA. Incorporation of UMIs carrying a 6-nucleotide sample barcode was performed by template switching. Each CDR3 protein gets one entry in TCRdb, which reprocessed the 5' RACE reads and gives no DNA. Its table records 160,000 or so distinct CDR3 sequences. This chain uses TRBV11-3 with TRBJ2-1; TCRdb lists TRBD2, though no DNA is available to test this call. The clonotype originates from a human donor with ulcerative colitis or Crohn's disease, or a healthy co-twin of an affected twin (not recorded which). Source material: blood. The chain's CDR3 is CASSPRGGDHNEQFF.